This entry features one T cell receptor beta chain sequence. This clonotype was observed a handful of times. It has no known antigen specificity. Base-call qualities are not available, and no considerably larger clone is one nucleotide away. V is cut back by 9 bases and J by 8 bases, with 9 bases in the junction unmatched. The CDR3 has 14 amino acids, counting the end cysteine and phenylalanine. The sequence is cut down to CDR3 DNA, 42 bases in frame from base 1. The germline V gene specifies SGHRS as CDR1 and YFSETQ as CDR2. The instrument was an Illumina NovaSeq 6000. TCRalpha and TCRbeta cDNA libraries were built by 5'RACE with constant-segment primers, adding sample barcodes and unique molecular identifiers. Trizol reagent was used to extract RNA from every sample. Amplification of the libraries took two PCR steps, and the second step added a second sample barcode plus Illumina TruSeq adapters. Libraries were sequenced on an Illumina NovaSeq with 2 x 150 bp paired-end reads. Under the source paper's analysis protocol: Reads were demultiplexed and collapsed into UMI-guided consensus sequences with migec v1.2.7. Using mixcr v2.1.11, the UMI consensuses were aligned to TRA and TRB V and J templates and assembled into clonotypes. A clonotype was counted as expanded or contracted only when both edgeR and NoisET called the clonotype significant, with the noise models trained on biological replicates. For edgeR calls, the thresholds were a false discovery rate-adjusted p below 0.01 and a log2 fold-change of 1. PCA with hierarchical clustering of max-normalized trajectories of the 1000 most abundant clonotypes was used as exploratory dynamics analysis. Separately sequenced CD4+ and CD8+ repertoires were used to assign the CD4 or CD8 phenotype of responding clones. The raw public data were reprocessed by TCRdb itself: fastp quality trimming at Q25, MiXCR clonotype calling, in-frame beta chains only. Entries that share a CDR3 protein sequence are merged under the most common genes and DNA. The V and J calls here are based on TCRdb, not the publication. Within this sample are some 280,000 distinct CDR3 sequences, with about a sixth of them counted one time only. The ten largest clones represent more than 20% of the sample.

This specimen belongs to a study of T-cell memory formation after mild COVID-19 (dated by TCRdb to about 2021). The study in broad terms: TCR sequence clusters from the two donors were found to be largely donor specific. Longitudinal TCRalpha and TCRbeta repertoire sequencing tracked T-cell clones expanding and contracting after mild COVID-19 in a couple of donors. The cohort was made up of two young adult volunteers, one female and one male, who were previously healthy.

PBMCs were isolated by Ficoll-Paque density gradient centrifugation. Overall results and qualifications from the work: Only two mild cases were covered in the study, and larger cohorts including severe cases with pre-infection samples were considered necessary. Whether the second-wave clones peaking on day 37 were SARS-CoV-2 specific was not confirmed. The detection of some responding clones in pre-infection memory suggests that pre-existing cross-reactive memory T cells joined the SARS-CoV-2 response. Contracting CD4+ clones turned up mainly in the CM and EM memory subsets, whereas EMRA was where CD8+ clones were enriched. Clones contracting from day 15 to 85 had balanced CD4/CD8 phenotypes, while a second wave expanding from day 15 to 37 was biased towards CD4+.

The V and J genes are TRBV5-1 and TRBJ1-6; 9 bases in the middle match TRBD1. The sequence was obtained from a man aged 18-30 years who had mild COVID-19 (a few samples of this study predate the infection). The sample titles of this study are shuffled in the database, so cell type and time point are left out; the donor was told from shared clones. The specimen was PBMCs or a T cell subset sorted from them (not recorded which). The CDR3 protein is CATRLRTGDSPLHF. In nucleotides, the sequence is TGCGCCACCCGTTTGCGGACAGGGGATTCACCCCTCCACTTT.